The sequence of this TCR beta chain was determined in a study of regulatory T cells in long-lasting Graves disease. With iRepertoire HTBI primers and Arm-PCR of CDR3 regions, TCR beta libraries were built. TCRdb re-analysed the multiplex PCR reads in MiXCR, keeping a single row per CDR3 protein. This sample has roughly 380,000 distinct CDR3 sequences, with 15% to 18% found just once. This CDR3 spans 18 amino acids. Per the germline V gene, CDR1 is DFQATT and CDR2 is SNEGSKA (reference sequence). The V gene lost 0 bases and the J gene lost 0 bases, with 18 bases spanning the gap. Time point meaning: newly diagnosed GD, antithyroid drugs for less than 3 months. RNA from PBMCs was the source of the TCR library. As a group, patients came from one endocrinology department in Xi'an, China. This clonotype was seen at least ten times.

The chain carries TRBV20-1 and TRBJ2-4; D might be TRBD2 (5 bases). The sequencing used peripheral blood mononuclear cells (PBMCs), collected at new diagnosis, from a patient treated with antithyroid drugs. The source is a female donor with Graves disease. CDR3 in DNA: TGCAGTGCTAGAGAGGGAGCGCCGGTGCTTCTAGCCAAAAACATTCAGTACTTC. The encoded protein is CSAREGAPVLLAKNIQYF.